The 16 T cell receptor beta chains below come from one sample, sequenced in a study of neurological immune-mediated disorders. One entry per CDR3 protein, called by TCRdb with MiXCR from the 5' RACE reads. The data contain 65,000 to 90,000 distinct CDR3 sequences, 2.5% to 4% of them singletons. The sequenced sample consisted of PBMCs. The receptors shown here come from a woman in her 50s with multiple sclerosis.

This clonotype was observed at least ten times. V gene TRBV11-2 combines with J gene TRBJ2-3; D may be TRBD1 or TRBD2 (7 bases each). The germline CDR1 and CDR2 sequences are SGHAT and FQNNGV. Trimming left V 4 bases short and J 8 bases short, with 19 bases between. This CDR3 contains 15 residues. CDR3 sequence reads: CASSSRGQTGGTQYF. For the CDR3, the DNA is TGTGCCAGCAGCTCTAGGGGGCAGACGGGAGGTACGCAGTATTTT.

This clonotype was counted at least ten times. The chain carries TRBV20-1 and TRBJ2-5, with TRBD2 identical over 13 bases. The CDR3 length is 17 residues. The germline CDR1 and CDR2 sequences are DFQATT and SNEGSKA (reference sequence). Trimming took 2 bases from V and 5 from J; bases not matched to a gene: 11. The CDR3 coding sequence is TGCAGTGCTAGACCAACTAGCGGGGGGGCCGGGTCGGAGACCCAGTACTTC. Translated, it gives CSARPTSGGAGSETQYF.

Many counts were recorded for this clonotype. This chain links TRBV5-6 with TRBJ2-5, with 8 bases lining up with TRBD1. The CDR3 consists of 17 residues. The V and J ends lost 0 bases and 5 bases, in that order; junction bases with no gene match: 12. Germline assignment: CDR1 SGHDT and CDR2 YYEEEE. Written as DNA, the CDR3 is TGTGCCAGCAGCTTGGGCTGGACAGGGAATAGTAGGGAGACCCAGTACTTC. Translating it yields CASSLGWTGNSRETQYF. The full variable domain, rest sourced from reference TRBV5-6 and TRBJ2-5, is DAGVTQSPTHLIKTRGQQVTLRCSPKSGHDTVSWYQQALGQGPQFIFQYYEEEERQRGNFPDRFSGHQFPNYSSELNVNALLLGDSALYLCASSLGWTGNSRETQYFGPGTRLLVL.

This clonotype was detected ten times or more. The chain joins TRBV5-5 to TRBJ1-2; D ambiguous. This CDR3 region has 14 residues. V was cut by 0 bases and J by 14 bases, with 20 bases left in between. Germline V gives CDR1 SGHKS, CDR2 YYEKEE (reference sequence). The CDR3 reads CASSLDLSSGVSTF. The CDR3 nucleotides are TGTGCCAGCAGCTTGGATTTGTCCTCGGGTGTTTCTACCTTC.

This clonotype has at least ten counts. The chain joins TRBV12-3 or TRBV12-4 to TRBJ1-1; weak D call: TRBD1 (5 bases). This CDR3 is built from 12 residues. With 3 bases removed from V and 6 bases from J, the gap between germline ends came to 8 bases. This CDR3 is CASSFRGPEAFF. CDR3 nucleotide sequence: TGTGCCAGCAGTTTCCGGGGACCTGAAGCTTTCTTT.

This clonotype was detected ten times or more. The CDR3 protein is CSVEGARTGVRNGYTF. CDR3 coding DNA: TGCAGCGTTGAAGGGGCTCGGACAGGGGTCCGGAATGGCTACACCTTC. This chain connects TRBV29-1 to TRBJ1-2, with 9 bases fitting TRBD1. The germline CDR1 and CDR2 sequences are SQVTM and ANQGSEA. The CDR3 covers 16 residues. V shed 1 base and J 6 bases; nucleotides not matched to a gene: 12.

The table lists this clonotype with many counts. In DNA form, the CDR3 reads TGTGCCAGCAACGAGGGAGTTCGGTACAATGAGCAGTTCTTC. It translates to CASNEGVRYNEQFF. The V call is TRBV6-2 or TRBV6-3, the J call TRBJ2-1; tentatively, D is TRBD2 (5 bases). V shed 7 bases and J shed 4 bases, with 14 bases lying between them. CDR3 length equals 14 residues. Germline CDR1 MNHEY, CDR2 SVGEGT.

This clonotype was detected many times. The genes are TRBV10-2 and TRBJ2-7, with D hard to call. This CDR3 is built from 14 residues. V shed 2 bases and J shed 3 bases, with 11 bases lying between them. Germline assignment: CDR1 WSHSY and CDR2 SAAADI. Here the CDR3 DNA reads TGCGCCAGCAGTGAGGCAAGGAGATTCTACGAGCAGTACTTC. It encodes CASSEARRFYEQYF.

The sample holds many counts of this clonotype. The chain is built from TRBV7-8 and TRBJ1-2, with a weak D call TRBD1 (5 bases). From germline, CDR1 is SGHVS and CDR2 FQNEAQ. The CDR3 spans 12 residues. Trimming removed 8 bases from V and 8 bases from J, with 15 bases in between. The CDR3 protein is CASSSGGKGYTF. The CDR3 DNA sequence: TGTGCCAGCTCAAGTGGGGGGAAAGGCTACACCTTC. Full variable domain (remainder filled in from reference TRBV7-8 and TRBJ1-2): GAGVSQSPRYKVAKRGQDVALRCDPISGHVSLFWYQQALGQGPEFLTYFQNEAQLDKSGLPSDRFFAERPEGSVSTLKIQRTQQEDSAVYLCASSSGGKGYTFGSGTRLTVV.

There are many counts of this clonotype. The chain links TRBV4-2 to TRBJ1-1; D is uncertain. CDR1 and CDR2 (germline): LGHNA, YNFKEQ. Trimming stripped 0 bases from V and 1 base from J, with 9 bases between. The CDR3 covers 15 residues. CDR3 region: CASSQETGQNTEAFF. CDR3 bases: TGTGCCAGCAGCCAAGAAACCGGCCAGAACACTGAAGCTTTCTTT.

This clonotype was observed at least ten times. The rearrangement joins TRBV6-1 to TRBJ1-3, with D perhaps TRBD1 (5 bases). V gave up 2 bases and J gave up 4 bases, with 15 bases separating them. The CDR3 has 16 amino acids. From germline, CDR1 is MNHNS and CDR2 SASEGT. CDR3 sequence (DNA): TGTGCCAGCAGTGAATCGGCGGGGACGGGAGGAAACACCATATATTTT. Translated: CASSESAGTGGNTIYF.

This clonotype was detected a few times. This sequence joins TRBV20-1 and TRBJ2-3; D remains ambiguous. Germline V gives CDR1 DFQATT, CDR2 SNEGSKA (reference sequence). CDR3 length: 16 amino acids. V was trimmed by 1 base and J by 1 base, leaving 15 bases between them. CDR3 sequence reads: CSARGPGSFGTDTQYF. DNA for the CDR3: TGCAGTGCTAGAGGGCCTGGGTCTTTCGGCACAGATACGCAGTATTTT.

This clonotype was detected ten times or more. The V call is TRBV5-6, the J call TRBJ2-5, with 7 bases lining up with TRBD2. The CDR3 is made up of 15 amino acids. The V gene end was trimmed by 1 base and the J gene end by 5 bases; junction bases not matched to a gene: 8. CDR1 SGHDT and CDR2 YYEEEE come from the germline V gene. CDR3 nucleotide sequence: TGTGCCAGCAGCTTGATCGGGACTAAAAAGGAGACCCAGTACTTC. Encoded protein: CASSLIGTKKETQYF. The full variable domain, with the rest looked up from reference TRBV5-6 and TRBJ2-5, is DAGVTQSPTHLIKTRGQQVTLRCSPKSGHDTVSWYQQALGQGPQFIFQYYEEEERQRGNFPDRFSGHQFPNYSSELNVNALLLGDSALYLCASSLIGTKKETQYFGPGTRLLVL.

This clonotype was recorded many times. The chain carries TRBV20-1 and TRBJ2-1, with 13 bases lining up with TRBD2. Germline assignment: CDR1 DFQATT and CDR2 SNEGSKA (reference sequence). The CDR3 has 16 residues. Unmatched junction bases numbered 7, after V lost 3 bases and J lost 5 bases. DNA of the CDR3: TGCAGTGCTAGTGGGCCCACTAGCGGGGGGGACAATGAGCAGTTCTTC. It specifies CSASGPTSGGDNEQFF.

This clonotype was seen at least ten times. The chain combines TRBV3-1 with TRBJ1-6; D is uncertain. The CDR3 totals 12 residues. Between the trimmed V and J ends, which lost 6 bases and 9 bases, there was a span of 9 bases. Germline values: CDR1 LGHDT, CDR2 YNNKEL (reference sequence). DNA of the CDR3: TGTGCCAGCAGAACGATAGGTTCACCCCTCCACTTT. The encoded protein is CASRTIGSPLHF.

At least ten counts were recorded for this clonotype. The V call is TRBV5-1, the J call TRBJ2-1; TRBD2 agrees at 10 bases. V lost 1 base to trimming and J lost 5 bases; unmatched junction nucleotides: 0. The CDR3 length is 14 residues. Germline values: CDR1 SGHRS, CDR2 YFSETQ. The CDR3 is CASSLTSGNNEQFF. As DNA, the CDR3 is TGCGCCAGCAGCTTGACTAGCGGGAACAATGAGCAGTTCTTC. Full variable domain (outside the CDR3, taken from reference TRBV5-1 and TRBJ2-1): KAGVTQTPRYLIKTRGQQVTLSCSPISGHRSVSWYQQTPGQGLQFLFEYFSETQRNKGNFPGRFSGRQFSNSRSEMNVSTLELGDSALYLCASSLTSGNNEQFFGPGTRLTVL.